This TCR beta chain stems from a study of T cells in Graves' hyperthyroidism and ophthalmopathy (dated by TCRdb to the late 2010s). Looking at the study overall: A discovery cohort of about 96 patients, roughly 43 with Graves' ophthalmopathy and roughly 59 with stable Graves' hyperthyroidism, was used to find distinguishing TCR V-J signatures. Prospective prediction of ophthalmopathy was tested in an independent validation cohort of approximately 19 hyperthyroidism patients and 17 patients who later progressed to ophthalmopathy. For training and testing, the approximately 97 patients in the discovery cohort were randomly divided in a 7:3 ratio. Thyroid tissue and blood T-cell repertoires from more than five Graves' hyperthyroidism patients were also compared in the study. After blood sampling, hyperthyroidism patients were treated with methimazole at a starting dose of 30 mg daily, and ophthalmopathy patients were treated with high-dose intravenous methylprednisolone. The paper reports TCR Vbeta CDR3 sequencing of 140 or so peripheral blood samples: 43 ophthalmopathy, fewer than 80 hyperthyroidism and around 17 progressor patients.

Amplification of TCR beta CDR3 regions was carried out from RNA transcripts. A first-round RT-PCR of the TCR CDR3 used the HTBI primer set with the Qiagen OneStep RT-PCR kit. Libraries were constructed in a second round of multiplex PCR, after which size selection and purification were carried out. The libraries were sequenced on an Illumina HiSeq2000 using paired-end 100 bp reads. The study's processing was this. SOAPnuke was used to process the raw data, with reads discarded if the reads contained adapters or uncalled bases, had a mean Phred below 15, or lacked an exact constant-primer or identifier match. COPE v1.2.5 was used to merge high-quality paired reads, and clonotypes were defined as unique nucleotide sequences. MiTCR v1.1 was used to align the clonotypes against IMGT TRBV, TRBD and TRBJ reference segments. The analysis included only V-J combinations with a frequency above 0.0001, which together covered approximately 99% of the repertoires. A TCS score was defined as the ratio between F50 (clonal expansion) and ExV (chaos), using BLOSUM62-based TCRdist between CDR3 peptides within each V-J. Welch's t-statistics and random forest reduced several hundred V-J features to 13, which were used in a naive Bayes classifier (R e1071). TCRdb applied fastp at Q25 and MiXCR to the public reads, then kept only in-frame beta chains. Identical CDR3 protein sequences are pooled into one entry, listed with their most common genes and DNA. TCRdb, rather than the study authors, made the V and J calls. Recorded for this sample are hundreds of thousands of distinct CDR3 sequences; about 43% of them occurred a single time. Jointly, the top ten make up about 7.8% of the sample.

What the study reported, not specific to this receptor: Sample size was not statistically predetermined, and blinding of investigators to group allocation was not performed. During validation, the model predicted progression to ophthalmopathy a median of around 6 months ahead of onset, with 70.59% sensitivity and more than 72% specificity. A model built on a 13 V-J signature distinguished ophthalmopathy from stable hyperthyroidism, reaching about 88% sensitivity and 81.08% specificity in cross-validation and 80%/75% in testing. Most expanded thyroid clonotypes (frequency above 0.001) were also found in blood, which suggests that blood repertoires may mirror thyroid immune responses.

V gives up 5 bases and J gives up 0 bases, and the segment between their germline ends measures 8 bases. The germline V gene (reference sequence) gives CDR1 as SEHNR and CDR2 as FQNEAQ. There are 14 amino acids in the CDR3, from cysteine to phenylalanine inclusive. Just the 42-base CDR3 DNA is kept, in frame starting at base 1. The sample holds many counts of this clonotype. The clone's antigen remains unknown. Within one base of it there is no much larger clone, and no base qualities were kept. Graves' hyperthyroidism was defined as stable when no progression to ophthalmopathy occurred over 18 months of follow-up. Hyperthyroidism patients were aged 18 to 65 years and newly diagnosed, with disease duration of less than 2 months. Any patient with an uncontrolled infection, another autoimmune disease, pregnancy or lactation was excluded. Diagnoses relied on clinical symptoms, serum thyroxine and TRAb, thyroid ultrasound and orbital computed tomography. Trizol reagent was used to extract total RNA, and RNA quality was then checked on an Agilent 2100 Bioanalyzer.

The V gene is TRBV7-9 and the J gene is TRBJ1-3, with the D gene uncertain. The material sequenced was peripheral blood or thyroid tissue (not recorded which). The TCR comes from a woman between 18 and 29 years old with Graves' hyperthyroidism. Donor details come from another sample of the same person, matched by shared clones. At the DNA level, the sequence is TGTGCCAGCAGCCCCGTGTTCTCTGGAAACACCATATATTTT. Translated, it gives CASSPVFSGNTIYF.